A selection of T cell receptor beta chains follows, all from one sample in a study of blood T cell repertoires in COVID-19. The repertoire was sequenced with immunoSEQ multiplex PCR; TCRdb's copy has only in-frame clones and lacks some. The sample has about 140,000 clones, around 78% seen once. Sequenced input: peripheral blood. All receptors come from a woman of 80 years or more with active or convalescent COVID-19. Each CDR3 is given with its conserved first and last residue.

j_call,v_call,cdr3_aa
TRBJ2-2,TRBV7-3,CASSSQQANTGELFF
TRBJ1-5,TRBV2,CASSEAGAALKQPQHF
TRBJ1-2,TRBV3-1/TRBV3-2,CASGETGGLFYGYTF
TRBJ1-4,TRBV13,CASSLGRIKNEKLFF
TRBJ2-3,TRBV5-1,CASSSGLAGGTSTDTQYF
TRBJ1-1,TRBV7-2,CASRVTDNPEAFF
TRBJ2-1,TRBV19,CASSIGRERIYNEQFF
TRBJ2-1,TRBV24-1,CATSDPSTGGHNEQFF
TRBJ1-1,TRBV30,CAWTRVKTEAFF
TRBJ1-4,TRBV11-2,CASSFLTGRTNEKLFF
TRBJ1-5,TRBV11-2,CASSRDRGQPQHF
TRBJ2-5,TRBV18,CASSFEETQYF
TRBJ2-3,TRBV15,CATSRAGGYVTDTQYF
TRBJ2-7,TRBV5-8,CASSPQSGTGKHEQYF
TRBJ1-1,TRBV3-1/TRBV3-2,CASSQDWQIVTEAFF
TRBJ2-6,TRBV6-2/TRBV6-3,CASSYLAGANVLTF
TRBJ2-7,TRBV19,CASSSQTYEQYF
TRBJ1-5,TRBV25-1,CARRTGYGLYSNQPQHF
TRBJ1-2,TRBV6-5,CASRGQGGDGYTF
TRBJ1-2,TRBV28,CASRTQGSYGYTF
TRBJ1-2,TRBV4-2,CASSQETGTGVRYGYTF
TRBJ2-7,TRBV6-1,CASSAPPLDRASYEQYF
TRBJ1-1,TRBV6-5,CASSILPVRTEAFF
TRBJ2-7,TRBV4-2,CASSRASTGIGWEQYF
TRBJ1-1,TRBV3-1/TRBV3-2,CASSYYTEAFF
TRBJ2-5,TRBV28,CASSSQGVGTQYF
TRBJ2-1,TRBV5-1,CASSRDRVNEQFF
TRBJ2-3,TRBV6-4,CASSADDGDTDTQYF
TRBJ2-1,TRBV27,CASSLSQRVTYNEQFF
TRBJ2-7,TRBV7-9,CASSPGQSYEQYF
TRBJ2-1,TRBV5-1,CASSSGQTTYNEQFF
TRBJ1-4,TRBV6-6,CASLGDSSEKLFF